Listed below are T cell receptor beta chains from one sample, sequenced in a study of T cell responses to AZD1222 COVID-19 vaccine. Libraries were prepared by immunoSEQ multiplex PCR; TCRdb keeps only in-frame clonotypes and omits some of them. The sample carries 250,000 to 300,000 clones, about 94% recorded once. The sequencing used peripheral blood, collected 28 days after the second AZD1222 dose. These receptors all come from an adult who received the AZD1222 COVID-19 vaccine. CDR3s include the opening cysteine and the closing phenylalanine or tryptophan. Fields, in order: D gene, V gene, CDR3 protein. A D gene is named only where the DNA matches it firmly.

TRBD2,TRBV2,CASRKDGLAGEDEQFF
-,TRBV4-2,CASSQGRGFEPQHF
-,TRBV27,CASSLSPIGIYEQYF
-,TRBV3-1/TRBV3-2,CASSHGGDQPQHF
-,TRBV19,CASREGLYDNSPLHF
TRBD1,TRBV27,CASSLSPGQGLSYEQYF
-,TRBV10-2,CASRSGDYGYTF
-,TRBV7-2,CASTQDLGDTEAFF
TRBD1,TRBV7-2,CASSARQGGSGELFF
-,TRBV2,CASSDRLYEQYF
-,TRBV28,CASRGQTNYGYTF
-,TRBV5-1,CASSVTRNEQFF
TRBD1,TRBV24-1,CATSDAPGQGAQGANVLTF
TRBD1,TRBV6-1,CASSERGTGRTDTQYF
TRBD1,TRBV28,CASRDRIMEKLFF
-,TRBV5-5,CASSLFGGINNSPLHF
-,TRBV28,CASSLSPGQGREKLFF
-,TRBV15,CATSSKTGGETQYF
-,TRBV3-1/TRBV3-2,CASSSRRQRAITDTQYF
TRBD1,TRBV6-2/TRBV6-3,CASSYRGLNTEAFF
-,TRBV7-2,CASSLEPGSYGYTF
TRBD1,TRBV6-5,CASSTTGTENTEAFF
-,TRBV7-2,CASSLGGSEQYF
-,TRBV24-1,CATERGYTQYF
TRBD2,TRBV6-1,CASSVGKLTSGPHNEQFF
-,TRBV7-9,CASSLAQIKGDGYTF
-,TRBV28,CASSLGTLYEQYF
-,TRBV5-6,CASSLRGGANSPLHF
-,TRBV18,CASSPGVGQPQHF
-,TRBV12-5,CASGLVLGTGTMNTEAFF
-,TRBV16,CASSRNPLGNTIYF
-,TRBV15,CATSRDLERGYTF
-,TRBV29-1,CSVGSQNIQYF
-,TRBV28,CASSLLATEAFF
-,TRBV7-2,CASSKSGGASEQYF
TRBD2,TRBV28,CASSFVGLAGVPGELFF
TRBD1,TRBV27,CASSPDRLAKNIQYF
-,TRBV2,CASSEALRGAWGGRNQPQHF
TRBD2,TRBV27,CASGLVGRDTQYF
-,TRBV6-6,CASSYVWGDSYEQYF
-,TRBV6-5,CASRQGWGNTEAFF
-,TRBV12-3/TRBV12-4,CASSQGPETQYF
-,TRBV19,CASSIGQGGQPQHF
-,TRBV25-1,CASSEYRDSTDTQYF
-,TRBV29-1,CSVDLGGNTGELFF
TRBD2,TRBV11-2,CASSKGLAGYEQYF
TRBD1,TRBV5-5,CASSLGQGAHEQYF
-,TRBV7-9,CASSLVGRSYEQYF
-,TRBV30,CAWSVGDTEAFF
-,TRBV4-2,CASSQDLKGAGYGYTF
TRBD1,TRBV7-9,CASSLVVTGGSYEQYF
-,TRBV3-1/TRBV3-2,CASSSLTRPQYF
-,TRBV1,CTSSQVRAGGVQPQHF